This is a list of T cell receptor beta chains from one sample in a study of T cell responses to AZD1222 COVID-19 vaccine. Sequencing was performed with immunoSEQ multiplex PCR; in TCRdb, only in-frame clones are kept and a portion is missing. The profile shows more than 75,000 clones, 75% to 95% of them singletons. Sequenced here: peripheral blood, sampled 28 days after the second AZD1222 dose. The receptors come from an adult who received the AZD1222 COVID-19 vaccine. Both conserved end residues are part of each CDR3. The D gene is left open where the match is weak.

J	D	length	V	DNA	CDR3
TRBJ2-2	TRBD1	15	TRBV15	TGTGCCACCAGCGCCGGGACAGCTAACACCGGGGAGCTGTTTTTT	CATSAGTANTGELFF
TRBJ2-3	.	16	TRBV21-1	TGTGCCAGCAGCCTTCGACAGGGCGCTAGCACAGATACGCAGTATTTT	CASSLRQGASTDTQYF
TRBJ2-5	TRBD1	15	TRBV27	TGTGCCAGCAGTTTCACGAGACAGGGCGTAGAGACCCAGTACTTC	CASSFTRQGVETQYF
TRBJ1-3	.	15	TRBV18	TGTGCCAGCTCAACAGGGAGCCTTCATGGGGACACCATATATTTT	CASSTGSLHGDTIYF
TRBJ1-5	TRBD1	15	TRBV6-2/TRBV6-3	TGTGCCAGCAGTTACGCAGGGGGGAGCAATCAGCCCCAGCATTTT	CASSYAGGSNQPQHF
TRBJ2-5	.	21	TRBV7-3	TGTGCCAGCAGCTTAAGGGGACCGGGGACACAAGATGTATTGTACCAAGAGACCCAGTACTTC	CASSLRGPGTQDVLYQETQYF
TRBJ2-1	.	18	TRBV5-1	TGCGCCAGCAGCTTGGAATCCGGGACAACAATCTCCTACAATGAGCAGTTCTTC	CASSLESGTTISYNEQFF
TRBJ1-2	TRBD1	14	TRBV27	TGTGCCAGCAGCCTATTAACAGGGGGCATTGGCTACACCTTC	CASSLLTGGIGYTF
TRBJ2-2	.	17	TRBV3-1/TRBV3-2	TGTGCCAGCAGCCAAGAGGGGCTAGCTACGAACACCGGGGAGCTGTTTTTT	CASSQEGLATNTGELFF
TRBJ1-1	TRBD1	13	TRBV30	TGTGCTTCTACAGGGGATACGAACACTGAAGCTTTCTTT	CASTGDTNTEAFF
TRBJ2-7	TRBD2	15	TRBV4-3	TGCGCCAGCAGCCAAGACCCTAGCGGGGACTACGAGCAGTACTTC	CASSQDPSGDYEQYF